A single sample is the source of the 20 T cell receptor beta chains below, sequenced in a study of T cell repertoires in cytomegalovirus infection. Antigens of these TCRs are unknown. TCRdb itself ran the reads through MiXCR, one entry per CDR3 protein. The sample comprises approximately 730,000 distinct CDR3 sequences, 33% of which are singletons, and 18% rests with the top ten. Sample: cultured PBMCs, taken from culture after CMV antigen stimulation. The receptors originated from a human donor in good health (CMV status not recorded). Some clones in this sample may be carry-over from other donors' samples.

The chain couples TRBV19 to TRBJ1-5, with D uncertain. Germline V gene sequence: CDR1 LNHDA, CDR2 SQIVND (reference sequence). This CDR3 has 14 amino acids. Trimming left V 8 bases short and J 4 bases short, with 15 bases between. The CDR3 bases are TGTGCCAGTCATCATTTTAAGGGTAATCAGCCCCAGCATTTT. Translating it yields CASHHFKGNQPQHF.

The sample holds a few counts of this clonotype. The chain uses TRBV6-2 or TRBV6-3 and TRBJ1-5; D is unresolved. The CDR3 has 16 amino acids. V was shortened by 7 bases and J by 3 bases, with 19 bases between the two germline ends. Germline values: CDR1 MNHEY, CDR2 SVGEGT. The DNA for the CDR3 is TGTGCCAGCACCGGACCTTCAGGACTATCCAATCAGCCCCAGCATTTT. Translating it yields CASTGPSGLSNQPQHF.

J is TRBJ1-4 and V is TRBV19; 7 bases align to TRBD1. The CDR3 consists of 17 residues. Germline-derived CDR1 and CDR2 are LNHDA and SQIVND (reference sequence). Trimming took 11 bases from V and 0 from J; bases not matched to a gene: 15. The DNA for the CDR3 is TGTGCCGGTCCCGAGCCGGGACAGAAACCAACTAATGAAAAACTGTTTTTT. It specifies CAGPEPGQKPTNEKLFF.

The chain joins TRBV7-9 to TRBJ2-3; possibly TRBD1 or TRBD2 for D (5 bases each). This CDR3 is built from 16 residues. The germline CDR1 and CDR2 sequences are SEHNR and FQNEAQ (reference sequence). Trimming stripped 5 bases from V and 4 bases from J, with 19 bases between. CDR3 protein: CASSRLGTSAPDTQYF. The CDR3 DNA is TGTGCCAGCAGCCGCCTCGGGACCTCAGCCCCAGATACGCAGTATTTT. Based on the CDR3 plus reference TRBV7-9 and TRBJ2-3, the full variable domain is DTGVSQNPRHKITKRGQNVTFRCDPISEHNRLYWYRQTLGQGPEFLTYFQNEAQLEKSRLLSDRFSAERPKGSFSTLEIQRTEQGDSAMYLCASSRLGTSAPDTQYFGPGTRLTVL.

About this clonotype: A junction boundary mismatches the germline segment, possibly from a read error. CDR3 sequence: CASREGDPNIQYF. In nucleotides, the CDR3 is TGTGCCAGCAGGGAAGGGGACCCGAACATTCAGTACTTC. This sequence joins TRBV6-1 and TRBJ2-4; D may be TRBD1 or TRBD2 (5 bases each). The CDR3 spans 13 residues. Per germline, CDR1 MNHNS and CDR2 SASEGT.

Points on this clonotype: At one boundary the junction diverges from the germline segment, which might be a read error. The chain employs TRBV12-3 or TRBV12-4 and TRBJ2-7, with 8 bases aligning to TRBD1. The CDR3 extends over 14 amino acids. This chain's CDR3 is CASSLGGQDYGQYF. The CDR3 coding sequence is TGTGCCAGCAGTTTAGGGGGACAGGACTACGGGCAGTACTTC.

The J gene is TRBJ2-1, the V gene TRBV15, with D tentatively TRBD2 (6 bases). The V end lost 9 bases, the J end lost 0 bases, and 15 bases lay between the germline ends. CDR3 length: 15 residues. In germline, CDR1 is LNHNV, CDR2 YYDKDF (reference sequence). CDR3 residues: CATAEGPSSYNEQFF. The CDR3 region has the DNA TGTGCCACTGCGGAGGGCCCGAGCTCCTACAATGAGCAGTTCTTC.

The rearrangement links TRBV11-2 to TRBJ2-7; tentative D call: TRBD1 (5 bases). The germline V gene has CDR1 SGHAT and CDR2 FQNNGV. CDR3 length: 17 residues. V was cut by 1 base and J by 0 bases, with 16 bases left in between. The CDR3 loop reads CASSLGSLQGYSYEQYF. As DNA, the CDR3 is TGTGCCAGCAGCTTAGGAAGCCTCCAGGGCTACTCCTACGAGCAGTACTTC.

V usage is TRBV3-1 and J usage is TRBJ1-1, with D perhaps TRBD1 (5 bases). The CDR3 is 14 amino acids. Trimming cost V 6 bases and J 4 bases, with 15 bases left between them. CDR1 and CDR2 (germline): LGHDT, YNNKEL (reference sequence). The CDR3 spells CASRAPGGGTEAFF. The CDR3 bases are TGTGCCAGCAGAGCTCCGGGGGGGGGCACTGAAGCTTTCTTT.

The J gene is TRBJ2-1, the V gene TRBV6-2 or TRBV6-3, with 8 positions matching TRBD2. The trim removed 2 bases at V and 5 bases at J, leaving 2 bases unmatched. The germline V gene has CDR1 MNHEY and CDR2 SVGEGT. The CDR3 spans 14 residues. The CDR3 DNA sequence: TGTGCCAGCAGTTACGCGGGAGGAGACAATGAGCAGTTCTTC. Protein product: CASSYAGGDNEQFF.

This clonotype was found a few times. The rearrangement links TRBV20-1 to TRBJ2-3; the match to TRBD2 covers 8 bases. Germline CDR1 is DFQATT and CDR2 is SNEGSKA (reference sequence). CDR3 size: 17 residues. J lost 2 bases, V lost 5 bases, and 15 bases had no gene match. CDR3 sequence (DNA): TGCAGTGCTCCTTCGCGGGGGCGGGGGGCCTACACAGATACGCAGTATTTT. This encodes CSAPSRGRGAYTDTQYF.

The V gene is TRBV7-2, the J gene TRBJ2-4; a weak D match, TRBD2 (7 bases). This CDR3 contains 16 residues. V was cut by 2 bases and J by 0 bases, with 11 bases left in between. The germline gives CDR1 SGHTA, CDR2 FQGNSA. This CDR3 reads CASSLRGGAAKNIQYF. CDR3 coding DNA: TGTGCCAGCAGCTTAAGGGGGGGTGCAGCCAAAAACATTCAGTACTTC.

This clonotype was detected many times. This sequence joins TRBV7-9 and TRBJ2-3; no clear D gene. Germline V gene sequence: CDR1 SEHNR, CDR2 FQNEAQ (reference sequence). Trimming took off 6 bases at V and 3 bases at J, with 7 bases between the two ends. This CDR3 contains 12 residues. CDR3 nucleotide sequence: TGTGCCAGCAGTCATCCGACAGATACGCAGTATTTT. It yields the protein CASSHPTDTQYF.

This CDR3 reads CASSSGLAGGSYEQYF. CDR3 bases: TGTGCCAGCTCATCGGGACTAGCGGGAGGCTCCTACGAGCAGTACTTC. The chain carries TRBV18 and TRBJ2-7; 15 bases fit TRBD2. CDR3 length equals 16 residues. Germline values: CDR1 KGHSH, CDR2 LQKENI. Germline trimming cut 5 bases from V and 0 bases from J; bases unmatched to any gene: 2.

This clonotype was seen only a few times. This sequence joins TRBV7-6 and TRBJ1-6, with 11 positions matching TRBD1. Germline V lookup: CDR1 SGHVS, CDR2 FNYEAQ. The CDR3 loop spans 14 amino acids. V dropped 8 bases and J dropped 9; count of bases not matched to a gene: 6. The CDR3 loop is CASGGTGGFSPLHF. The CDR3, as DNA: TGTGCCAGCGGTGGGACAGGGGGATTTTCACCCCTCCACTTT.

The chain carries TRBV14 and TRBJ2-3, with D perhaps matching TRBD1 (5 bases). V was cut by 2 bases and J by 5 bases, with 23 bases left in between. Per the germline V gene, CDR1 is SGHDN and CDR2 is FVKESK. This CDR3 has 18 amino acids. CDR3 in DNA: TGTGCCAGCAGCCAAAGGCGGTCTACAGCCCAGGGTGGAGATACGCAGTATTTT. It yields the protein CASSQRRSTAQGGDTQYF.

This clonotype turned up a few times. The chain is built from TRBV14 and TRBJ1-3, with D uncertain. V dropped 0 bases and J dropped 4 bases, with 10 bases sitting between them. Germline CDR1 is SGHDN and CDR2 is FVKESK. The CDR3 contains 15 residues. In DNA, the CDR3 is TGTGCCAGCAGCCAAGATCTTCGACCCGGAAACACCATATATTTT. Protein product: CASSQDLRPGNTIYF.

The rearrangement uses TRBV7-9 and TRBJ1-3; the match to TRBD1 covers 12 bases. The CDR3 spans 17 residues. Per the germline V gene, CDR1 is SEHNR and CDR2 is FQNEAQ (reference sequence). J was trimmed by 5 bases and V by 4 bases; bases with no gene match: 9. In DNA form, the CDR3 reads TGTGCCAGCAGCTCCGGGACAGGGGGCGCGCTTAGAAACACCATATATTTT. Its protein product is CASSSGTGGALRNTIYF.

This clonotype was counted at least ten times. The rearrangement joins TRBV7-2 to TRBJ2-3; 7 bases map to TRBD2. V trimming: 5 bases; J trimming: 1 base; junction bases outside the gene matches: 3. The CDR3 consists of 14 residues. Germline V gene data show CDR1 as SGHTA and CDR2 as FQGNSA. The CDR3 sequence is CASSREARTDTQYF. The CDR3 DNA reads TGTGCCAGCAGCCGGGAGGCCCGCACAGATACGCAGTATTTT.

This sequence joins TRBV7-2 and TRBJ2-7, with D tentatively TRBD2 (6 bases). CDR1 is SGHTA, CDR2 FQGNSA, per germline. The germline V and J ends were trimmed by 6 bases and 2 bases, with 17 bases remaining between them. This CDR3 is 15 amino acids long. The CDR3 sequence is CASRSRRERTYEQYF. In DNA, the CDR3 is TGTGCCAGCAGGAGCCGCCGGGAGCGGACCTACGAGCAGTACTTC.